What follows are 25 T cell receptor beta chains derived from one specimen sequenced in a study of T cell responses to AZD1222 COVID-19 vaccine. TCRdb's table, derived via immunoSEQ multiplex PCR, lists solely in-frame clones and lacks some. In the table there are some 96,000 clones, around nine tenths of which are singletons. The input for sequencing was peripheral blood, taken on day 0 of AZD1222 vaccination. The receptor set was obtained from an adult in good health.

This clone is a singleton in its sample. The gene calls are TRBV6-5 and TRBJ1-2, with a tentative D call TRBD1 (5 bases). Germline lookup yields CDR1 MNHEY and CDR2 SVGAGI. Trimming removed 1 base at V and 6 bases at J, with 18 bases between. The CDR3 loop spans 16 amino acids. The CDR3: CASSYFQGKTKDGYTF. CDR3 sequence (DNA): TGTGCCAGCAGTTACTTTCAGGGAAAAACGAAAGATGGCTACACCTTC.

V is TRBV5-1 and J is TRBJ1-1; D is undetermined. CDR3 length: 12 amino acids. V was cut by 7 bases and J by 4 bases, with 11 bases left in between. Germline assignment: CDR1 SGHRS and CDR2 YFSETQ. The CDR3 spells CASLGSGTEAFF. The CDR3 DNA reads TGCGCCAGCTTAGGTTCGGGCACTGAAGCTTTCTTT.

The CDR3 DNA reads as TGCAGCGTTGCCTGGGGAGTTGGGGAGCAGTACTTC. Translation: CSVAWGVGEQYF. V is TRBV29-1 and J is TRBJ2-7; maybe TRBD2 (5 bases). Per germline, CDR1 SQVTM and CDR2 ANQGSEA. Trimming removed 4 bases at V and 7 bases at J, with 14 bases between. The CDR3 is 12 amino acids.

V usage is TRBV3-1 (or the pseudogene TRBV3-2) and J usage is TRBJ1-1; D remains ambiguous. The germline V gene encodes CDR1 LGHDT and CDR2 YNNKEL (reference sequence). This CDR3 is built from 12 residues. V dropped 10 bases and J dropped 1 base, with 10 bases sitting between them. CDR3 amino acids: CATTRGNTEAFF. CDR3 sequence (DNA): TGTGCCACCACGCGGGGGAACACTGAAGCTTTCTTT.

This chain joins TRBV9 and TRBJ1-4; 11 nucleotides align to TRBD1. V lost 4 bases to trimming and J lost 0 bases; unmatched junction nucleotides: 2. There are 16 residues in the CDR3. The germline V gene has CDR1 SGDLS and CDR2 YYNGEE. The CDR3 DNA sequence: TGTGCCAGCAGCCTGGGACAGGGGGCAACTAATGAAAAACTGTTTTTT. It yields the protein CASSLGQGATNEKLFF.

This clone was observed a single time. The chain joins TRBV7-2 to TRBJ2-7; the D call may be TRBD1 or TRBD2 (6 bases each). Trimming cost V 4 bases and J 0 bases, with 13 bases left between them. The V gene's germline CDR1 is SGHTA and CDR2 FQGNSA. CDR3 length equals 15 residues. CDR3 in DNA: TGTGCCAGCAGCTCGTCGGGGGCGAGCTCCTACGAGCAGTACTTC. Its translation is CASSSSGASSYEQYF.

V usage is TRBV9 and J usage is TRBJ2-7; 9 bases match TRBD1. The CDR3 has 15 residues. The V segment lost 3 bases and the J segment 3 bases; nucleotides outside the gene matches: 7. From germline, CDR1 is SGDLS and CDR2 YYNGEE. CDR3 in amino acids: CASSASGQGIYEQYF. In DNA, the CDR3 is TGTGCCAGCAGCGCATCCGGACAGGGGATCTACGAGCAGTACTTC. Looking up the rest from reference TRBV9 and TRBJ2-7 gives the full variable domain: DSGVTQTPKHLITATGQRVTLRCSPRSGDLSVYWYQQSLDQGLQFLIQYYNGEERAKGNILERFSAQQFPDLHSELNLSSLELGDSALYFCASSASGQGIYEQYFGPGTRLTVT.

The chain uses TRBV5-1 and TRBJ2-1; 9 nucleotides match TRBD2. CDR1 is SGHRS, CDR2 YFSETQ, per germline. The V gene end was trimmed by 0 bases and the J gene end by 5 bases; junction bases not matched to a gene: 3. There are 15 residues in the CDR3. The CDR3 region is CASSLVLAGNNEQFF. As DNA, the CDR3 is TGCGCCAGCAGCTTGGTCCTAGCGGGGAACAATGAGCAGTTCTTC.

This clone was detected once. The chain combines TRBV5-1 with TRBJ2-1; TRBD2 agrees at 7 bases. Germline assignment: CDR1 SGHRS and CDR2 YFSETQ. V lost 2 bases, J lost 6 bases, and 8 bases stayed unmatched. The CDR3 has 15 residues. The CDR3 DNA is TGCGCCAGCAGCTTAAGCGGGATGGGAGGCAATGAGCAGTTCTTC. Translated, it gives CASSLSGMGGNEQFF.

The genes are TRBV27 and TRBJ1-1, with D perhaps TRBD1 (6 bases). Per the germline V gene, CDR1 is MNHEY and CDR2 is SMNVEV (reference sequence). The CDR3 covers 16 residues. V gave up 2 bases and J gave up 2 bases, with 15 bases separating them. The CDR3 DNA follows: TGTGCCAGCAGTTTAGTAGGCGGACAGCCAAACACTGAAGCTTTCTTT. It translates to CASSLVGGQPNTEAFF.

CDR3 DNA sequence: TGTGCCAGCAGACCCTGGGCAAGAGGGACAGGGGGAACTGAAGCTTTCTTT. This translates into CASRPWARGTGGTEAFF. The chain combines TRBV7-8 with TRBJ1-1; TRBD1 agrees at 11 bases. V lost 6 bases, J lost 5 bases, and 14 bases stayed unmatched. The CDR3 length is 17 residues. CDR1 and CDR2 (germline): SGHVS, FQNEAQ.

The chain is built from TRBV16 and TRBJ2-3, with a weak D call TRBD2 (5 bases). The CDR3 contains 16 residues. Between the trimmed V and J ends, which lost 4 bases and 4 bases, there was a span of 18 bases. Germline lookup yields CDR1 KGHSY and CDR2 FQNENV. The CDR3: CASSPPREETPDTQYF. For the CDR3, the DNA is TGTGCCAGCAGCCCTCCGAGGGAAGAAACCCCAGATACGCAGTATTTT.

Here the CDR3 DNA reads TGTGCCAGCTCACCAGGAGGCGGCCTCTCCTACGAGCAGTACTTC. Translating it yields CASSPGGGLSYEQYF. The chain recombines TRBV18 with TRBJ2-7; D possibly corresponds to TRBD2 (5 bases). The CDR3 extends over 15 amino acids. From germline, CDR1 is KGHSH and CDR2 LQKENI. V lost 2 bases, J lost 0 bases, and 11 bases lay in between.

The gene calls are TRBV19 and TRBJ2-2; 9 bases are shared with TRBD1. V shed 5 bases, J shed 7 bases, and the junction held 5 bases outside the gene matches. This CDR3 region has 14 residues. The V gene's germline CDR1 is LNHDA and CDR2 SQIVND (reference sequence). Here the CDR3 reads CASSRTGAGGELFF. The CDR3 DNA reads TGTGCCAGTAGTCGGACAGGGGCAGGCGGGGAGCTGTTTTTT.

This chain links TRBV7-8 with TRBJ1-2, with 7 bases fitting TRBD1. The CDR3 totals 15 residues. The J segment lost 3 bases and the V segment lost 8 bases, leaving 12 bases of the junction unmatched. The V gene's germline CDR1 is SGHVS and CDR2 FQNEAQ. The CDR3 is CASPAGAGGDYGYTF. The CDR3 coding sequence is TGTGCCAGCCCAGCCGGGGCAGGGGGGGACTATGGCTACACCTTC.

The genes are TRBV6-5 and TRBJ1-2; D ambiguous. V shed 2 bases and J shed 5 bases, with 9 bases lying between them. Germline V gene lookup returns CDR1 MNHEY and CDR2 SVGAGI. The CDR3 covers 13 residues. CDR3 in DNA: TGTGCCAGCAGTTACCTGAGGTGGTATGGCTACACCTTC. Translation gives CASSYLRWYGYTF.

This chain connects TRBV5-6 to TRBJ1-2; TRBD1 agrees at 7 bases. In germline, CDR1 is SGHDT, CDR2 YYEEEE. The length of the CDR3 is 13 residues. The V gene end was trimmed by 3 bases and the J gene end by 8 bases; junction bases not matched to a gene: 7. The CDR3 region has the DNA TGTGCCAGCAGCTCGAGCTACAGGGGCGGCTACACCTTC. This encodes CASSSSYRGGYTF.

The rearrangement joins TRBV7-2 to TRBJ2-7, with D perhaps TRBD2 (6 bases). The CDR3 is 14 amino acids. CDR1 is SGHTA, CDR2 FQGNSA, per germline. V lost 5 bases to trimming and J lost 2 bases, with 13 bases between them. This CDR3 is CASSPPGRTYEQYF. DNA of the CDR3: TGTGCCAGCAGCCCCCCGGGGAGGACCTACGAGCAGTACTTC.

The CDR3 region is CASSEFGTSVPSSYEQYF. The DNA of the CDR3 is TGTGCCAGCAGTGAATTCGGGACTAGCGTCCCCAGCTCCTACGAGCAGTACTTC. The chain employs TRBV2 and TRBJ2-7; the match to TRBD2 covers 10 bases. Trimming at V came to 2 bases and at J to 0 bases, leaving 10 bases not matched to a gene. CDR1 is SNHLY, CDR2 FYNNEI, per germline. The CDR3 runs 18 residues.

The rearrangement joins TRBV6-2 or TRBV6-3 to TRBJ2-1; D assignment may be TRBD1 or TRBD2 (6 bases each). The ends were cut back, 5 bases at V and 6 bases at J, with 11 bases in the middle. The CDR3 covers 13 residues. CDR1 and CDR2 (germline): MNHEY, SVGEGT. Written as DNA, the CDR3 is TGTGCCAGCAGTAGGGGGGAAACCAATGAGCAGTTCTTC. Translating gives CASSRGETNEQFF.

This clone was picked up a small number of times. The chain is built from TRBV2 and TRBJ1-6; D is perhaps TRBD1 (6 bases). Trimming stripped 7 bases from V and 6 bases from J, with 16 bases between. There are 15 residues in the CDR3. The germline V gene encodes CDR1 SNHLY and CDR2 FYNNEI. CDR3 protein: CASTRRTDVNSPLHF. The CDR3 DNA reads TGTGCCAGCACACGGAGGACAGATGTTAATTCACCCCTCCACTTT.

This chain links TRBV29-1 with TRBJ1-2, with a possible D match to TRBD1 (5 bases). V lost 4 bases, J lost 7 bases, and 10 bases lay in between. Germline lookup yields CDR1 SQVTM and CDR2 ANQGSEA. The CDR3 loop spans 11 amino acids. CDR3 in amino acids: CSVAQGSGYTF. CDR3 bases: TGCAGCGTTGCTCAGGGAAGTGGCTACACCTTC.

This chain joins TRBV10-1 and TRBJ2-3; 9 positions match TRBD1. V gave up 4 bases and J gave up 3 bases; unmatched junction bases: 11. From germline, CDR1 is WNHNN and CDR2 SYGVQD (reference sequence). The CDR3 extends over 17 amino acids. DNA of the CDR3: TGCGCCAGCAGTGGTTACCGGGACAGGGAAGGGACAGATACGCAGTATTTT. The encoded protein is CASSGYRDREGTDTQYF.

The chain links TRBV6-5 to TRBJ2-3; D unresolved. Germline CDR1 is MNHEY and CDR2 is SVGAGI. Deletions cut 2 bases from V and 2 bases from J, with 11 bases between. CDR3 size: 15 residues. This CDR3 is CASSYGIAITDTQYF. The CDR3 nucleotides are TGTGCCAGCAGTTACGGAATAGCAATCACAGATACGCAGTATTTT.

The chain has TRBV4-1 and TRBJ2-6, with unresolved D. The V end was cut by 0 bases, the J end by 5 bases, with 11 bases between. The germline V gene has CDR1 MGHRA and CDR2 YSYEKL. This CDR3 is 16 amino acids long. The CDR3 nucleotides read TGCGCCAGCAGCCAAGATTACGGTCCTTGGGCCAACGTCCTGACTTTC. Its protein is CASSQDYGPWANVLTF.